This entry concerns a single T cell receptor beta chain. Its recognized antigen is unknown. No per-base quality is available; no much larger clone lies one base away. Trimming at the junction amounts to 0 bases on V and 8 bases on J, and the germline ends lie 19 bases apart. Reading from cysteine to phenylalanine, the CDR3 counts 17 amino acids. Just CDR3 DNA is preserved here, 51 bases in frame from base 1. This sample is drawn from a study of vaccination and CD4 T cells after COVID-19 (dated by TCRdb to the early 2020s). Regarding the study in general: The convalescent cohort comprised six males and four females, including two Hispanic individuals, seven Caucasians, two Asians and one multiracial person. Post-vaccine blood samples were obtained a median of around 74 days after the second vaccine dose, with a range of roughly 12 to 250 days. The spike-specific CD4+ TCR repertoire was compared before and after mRNA vaccination in approximately ten COVID-19 convalescent patients and a few infection-naive healthy vaccine recipients. The cultures were stimulated with overlapping spike peptide pools from SARS-CoV-2 and from the common cold coronaviruses HCoV-NL63, HCoV-OC43 and HCoV-229E. Post-COVID blood samples were collected from convalescent patients a median of roughly 100 days after diagnosis, with a range of about 30 to 180 days. In control cultures, a CEFX viral epitope pool was used as positive control, an HIV-1 Nef peptide pool was used as negative control, or no peptide was added. Participants got two doses of the Pfizer-BioNTech BNT162b2 vaccine (n=8) or two doses of the Moderna mRNA-1273 vaccine (n=2). The full study reports these points: An increase in the median number of SARS-CoV-2-reactive clonotypes from 21 after infection to 38 after vaccination was observed, but the change was not found to be significant. Among the post-vaccine SARS-CoV-2-reactive clones in convalescent patients, a median approximately 90% showed up only after vaccination, which suggests vaccine-specific priming. The study included relatively few convalescent patients and did not analyze early timepoints after natural infection. In convalescent patients, nearly all vaccine-specific clones (304 of 307) were found to be mono-reactive for SARS-CoV-2 spike rather than cross-reactive with common cold coronaviruses.

To prepare the library, PCR was applied. DNA from cultured CD4+ T cells was subjected to TCR sequencing with the Oncomine TCR Beta short-read assay at the Johns Hopkins FTIC core. The QIAamp micro DNA kit was used to extract genomic DNA from the cultured CD4+ T cells. Oncomine TCR Beta libraries from cultured CD4+ T cells were pooled using unique dual indexes and sequenced on an Illumina iSeq 100. From the authors' description of their analysis: Non-productive sequences were removed, and CDR3s not starting with C, not ending with F or W, or shorter than 7 amino acids were discarded. The MANAFEST web application was used to identify antigen-specific clonotypes by comparing peptide-stimulated wells against reference wells and other culture wells. Positive clones required FDR below 0.05, an odds ratio above 5, and productive frequency above 0.1% in at least two of three replicate wells. Clonotypes that were significantly expanded in both SARS-CoV-2 spike wells and at least one common cold coronavirus spike condition were defined as cross-reactive. Similarity between CDR3 sequences was evaluated in R version 3.6.1 using Levenshtein distances (stringdist) and unrooted phylogenetic trees (ape). TCRdb reran the public reads through fastp at Q25 and MiXCR, keeping productive beta chains. Every CDR3 protein is listed once, alongside the most common genes and DNA of its rows. Here the V and J calls rest on TCRdb's processing, not on the authors' analysis. The sample data list more than 15,000 distinct CDR3 sequences, and 42% of these were observed just once. Around 27% of the sample belongs to the ten largest clones.

The treatment or condition label, read with the paper, signifies: 10-day PBMC culture with coronavirus spike peptide pools or control peptides (ViraFEST assay). The study used the ViraFEST assay, which expanded antigen-specific T cells with peptide pools and then identified expanded clonotypes by TCR sequencing. Negative nucleocapsid antibody tests taken both before and after vaccination confirmed that the healthy vaccine recipients had no prior SARS-CoV-2 infection. PBMCs were cultured at roughly 1.9 million per well in IMDM supplemented with around 5% human AB serum and approximately 10 IU/ml IL-2, with about 11 ug/ml peptide pools added. Half of the culture medium was replaced with fresh IL-2-containing medium on days 3 and 7. After around 11 days of culture, CD4+ T cells were isolated by negative selection using the EasySep CD4+ T cell isolation kit. Ficoll-Paque Plus gradient centrifugation was used to isolate PBMCs from whole blood, and the isolated PBMCs were then either used fresh or cryopreserved at -140C. Each culture condition was generally run in triplicate wells.

This specimen was CD4+ T cells from blood, cultured in vitro, taken before SARS-CoV-2 vaccination. This clonotype originated in a human donor who received a COVID-19 vaccine. The rearranged chain carries TRBV23-1 and TRBJ1-4; the D gene is unclear. TRBV23-1 is placed among ORFs of uncertain function. The DNA sequence is TGCGCCAGCAGTCAATCGTTCACGCCGGGTTATGGCGAAAAACTGTTTTTT. Protein translation: CASSQSFTPGYGEKLFF.